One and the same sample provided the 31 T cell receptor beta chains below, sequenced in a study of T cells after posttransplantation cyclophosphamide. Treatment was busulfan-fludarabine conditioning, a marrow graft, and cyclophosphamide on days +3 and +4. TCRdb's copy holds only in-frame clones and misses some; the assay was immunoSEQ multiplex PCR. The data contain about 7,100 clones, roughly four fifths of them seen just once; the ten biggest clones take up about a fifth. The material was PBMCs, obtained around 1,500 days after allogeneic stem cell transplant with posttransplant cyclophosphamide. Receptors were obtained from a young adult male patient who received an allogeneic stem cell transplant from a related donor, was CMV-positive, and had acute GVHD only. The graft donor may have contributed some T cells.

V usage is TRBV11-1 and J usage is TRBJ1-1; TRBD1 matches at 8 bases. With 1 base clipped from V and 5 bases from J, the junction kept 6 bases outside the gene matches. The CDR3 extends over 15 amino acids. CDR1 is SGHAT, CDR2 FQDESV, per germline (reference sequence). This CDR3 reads CASSLGPTGDTEAFF. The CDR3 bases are TGTGCCAGCAGCTTAGGTCCGACAGGGGATACTGAAGCTTTCTTT.

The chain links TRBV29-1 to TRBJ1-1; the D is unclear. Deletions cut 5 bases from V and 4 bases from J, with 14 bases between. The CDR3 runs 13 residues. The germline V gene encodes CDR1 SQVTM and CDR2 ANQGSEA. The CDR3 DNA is TGCAGCGTTTTGAAGGCTGAGGGCACTGAAGCTTTCTTT. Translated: CSVLKAEGTEAFF.

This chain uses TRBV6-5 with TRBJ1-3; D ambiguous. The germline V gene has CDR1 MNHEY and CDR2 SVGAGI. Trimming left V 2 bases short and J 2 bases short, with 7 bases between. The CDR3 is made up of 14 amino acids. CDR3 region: CASSYAGAGNTIYF. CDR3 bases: TGTGCCAGCAGTTACGCGGGTGCTGGAAACACCATATATTTT.

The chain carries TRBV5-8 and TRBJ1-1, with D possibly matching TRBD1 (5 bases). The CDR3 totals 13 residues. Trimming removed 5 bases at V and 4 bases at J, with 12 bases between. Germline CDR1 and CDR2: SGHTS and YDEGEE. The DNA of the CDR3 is TGTGCCAGCAGACTCGGCGGGGGCACTGAAGCTTTCTTT. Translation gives CASRLGGGTEAFF.

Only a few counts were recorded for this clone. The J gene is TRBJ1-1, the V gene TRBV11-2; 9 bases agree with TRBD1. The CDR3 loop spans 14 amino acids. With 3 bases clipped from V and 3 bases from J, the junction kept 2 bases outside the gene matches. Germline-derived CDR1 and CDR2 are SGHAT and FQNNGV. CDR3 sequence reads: CASSLDRGHTEAFF. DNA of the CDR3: TGTGCCAGCAGCTTGGACAGGGGACACACTGAAGCTTTCTTT.

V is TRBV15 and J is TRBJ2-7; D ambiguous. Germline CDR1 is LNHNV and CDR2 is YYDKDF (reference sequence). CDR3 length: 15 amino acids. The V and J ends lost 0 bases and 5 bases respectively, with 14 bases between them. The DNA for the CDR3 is TGTGCCACCAGCAGAGATATACAAGAGGTCGACGAGCAGTACTTC. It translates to CATSRDIQEVDEQYF.

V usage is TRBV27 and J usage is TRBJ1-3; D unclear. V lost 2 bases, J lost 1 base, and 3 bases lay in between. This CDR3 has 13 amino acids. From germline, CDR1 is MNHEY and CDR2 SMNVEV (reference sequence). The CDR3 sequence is CASSLRSGNTIYF. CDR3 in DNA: TGTGCCAGCAGTTTACGGTCTGGAAACACCATATATTTT.

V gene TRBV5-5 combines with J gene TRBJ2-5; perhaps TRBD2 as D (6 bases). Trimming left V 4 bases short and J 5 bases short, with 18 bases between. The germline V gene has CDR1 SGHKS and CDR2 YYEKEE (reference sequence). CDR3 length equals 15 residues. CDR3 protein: CASSPRDSIKETQYF. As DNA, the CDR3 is TGTGCCAGCAGCCCCCGGGACTCGATTAAGGAGACCCAGTACTTC. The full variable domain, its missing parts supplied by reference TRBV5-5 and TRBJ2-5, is DAGVTQSPTHLIKTRGQQVTLRCSPISGHKSVSWYQQVLGQGPQFIFQYYEKEERGRGNFPDRFSARQFPNYSSELNVNALLLGDSALYLCASSPRDSIKETQYFGPGTRLLVL.

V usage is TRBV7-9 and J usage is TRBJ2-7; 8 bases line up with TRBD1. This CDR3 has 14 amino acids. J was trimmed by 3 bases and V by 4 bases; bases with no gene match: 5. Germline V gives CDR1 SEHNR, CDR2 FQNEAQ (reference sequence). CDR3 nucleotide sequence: TGTGCCAGCAGCTATGGACAGGGAATCTACGAGCAGTACTTC. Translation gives CASSYGQGIYEQYF.

The CDR3 spells CASSPWPELFF. The DNA of the CDR3 is TGTGCCAGCAGTCCTTGGCCAGAGCTGTTTTTT. The gene calls are TRBV6-6 and TRBJ2-2, with D unresolved. This CDR3 has 11 amino acids. The ends were cut back, 5 bases at V and 11 bases at J, with 9 bases in the middle. Germline V gene lookup returns CDR1 MNHNY and CDR2 SVGAGI (reference sequence).

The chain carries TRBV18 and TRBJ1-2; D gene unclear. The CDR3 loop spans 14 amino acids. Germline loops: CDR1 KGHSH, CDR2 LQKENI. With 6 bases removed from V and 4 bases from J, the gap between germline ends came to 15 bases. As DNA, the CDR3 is TGTGCCAGCTCGCCCCCATACAGATCCTATGGCTACACCTTC. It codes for CASSPPYRSYGYTF.

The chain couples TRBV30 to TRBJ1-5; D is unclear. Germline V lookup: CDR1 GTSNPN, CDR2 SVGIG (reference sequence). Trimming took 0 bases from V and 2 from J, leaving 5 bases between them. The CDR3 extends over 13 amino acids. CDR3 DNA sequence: TGTGCCTGGAGTGTTCAGGGCAATCAGCCCCAGCATTTT. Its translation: CAWSVQGNQPQHF.

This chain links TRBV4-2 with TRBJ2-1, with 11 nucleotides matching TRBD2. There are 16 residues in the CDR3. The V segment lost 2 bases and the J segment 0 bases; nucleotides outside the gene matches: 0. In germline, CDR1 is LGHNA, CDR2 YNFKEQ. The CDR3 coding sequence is TGTGCCAGCAGCCAACTAGCGGGAGGCTCCTACAATGAGCAGTTCTTC. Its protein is CASSQLAGGSYNEQFF.

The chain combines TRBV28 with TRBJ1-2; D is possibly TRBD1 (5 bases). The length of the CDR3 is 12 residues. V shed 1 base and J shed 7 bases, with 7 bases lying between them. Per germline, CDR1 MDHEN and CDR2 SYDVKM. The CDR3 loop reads CASSLSGSGYTF. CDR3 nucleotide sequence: TGTGCCAGCAGTTTATCAGGGTCTGGCTACACCTTC.

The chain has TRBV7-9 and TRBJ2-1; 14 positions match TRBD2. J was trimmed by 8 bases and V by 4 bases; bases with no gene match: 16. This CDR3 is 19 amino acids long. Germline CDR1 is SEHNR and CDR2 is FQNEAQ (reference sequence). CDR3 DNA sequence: TGTGCCAGCAGCTCGACAGGATTGGGGACTAGCGGGGGACGCGATGAGCAGTTCTTC. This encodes CASSSTGLGTSGGRDEQFF. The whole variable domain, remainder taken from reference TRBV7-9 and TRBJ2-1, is DTGVSQNPRHKITKRGQNVTFRCDPISEHNRLYWYRQTLGQGPEFLTYFQNEAQLEKSRLLSDRFSAERPKGSFSTLEIQRTEQGDSAMYLCASSSTGLGTSGGRDEQFFGPGTRLTVL.

This CDR3 reads CASSLPGQGAVTEAFF. The CDR3 region has the DNA TGTGCCAGCAGCTTACCGGGACAGGGGGCCGTCACTGAAGCTTTCTTT. The chain employs TRBV7-8 and TRBJ1-1, with 12 nucleotides matching TRBD1. Trimming took 2 bases from V and 4 from J; bases not matched to a gene: 5. This CDR3 region has 16 residues. Germline V gene lookup returns CDR1 SGHVS and CDR2 FQNEAQ.

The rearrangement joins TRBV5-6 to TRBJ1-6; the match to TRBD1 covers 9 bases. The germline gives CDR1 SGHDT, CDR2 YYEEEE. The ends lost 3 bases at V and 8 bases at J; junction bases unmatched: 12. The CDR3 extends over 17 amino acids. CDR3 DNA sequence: TGTGCCAGCAGCTGGAAGAGCACAGGGGGCAATCATTCACCCCTCCACTTT. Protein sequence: CASSWKSTGGNHSPLHF.

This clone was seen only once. The CDR3 nucleotides read TGCAGCGTTGCGAGACAGGGGAGCTACACCTTC. Translation gives CSVARQGSYTF. The J gene is TRBJ1-2, the V gene TRBV29-1, with TRBD1 matching over 8 bases. Germline V gene lookup returns CDR1 SQVTM and CDR2 ANQGSEA. The CDR3 sequence is 11 residues long. After removal of 4 bases from V and 9 bases from J, the junction contained 4 bases not matched to a gene.

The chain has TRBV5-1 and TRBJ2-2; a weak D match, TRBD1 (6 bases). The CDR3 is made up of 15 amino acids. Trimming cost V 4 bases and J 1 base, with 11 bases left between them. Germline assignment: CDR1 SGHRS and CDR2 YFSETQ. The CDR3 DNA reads TGCGCCAGCAGCAAACAGGGCTGGAACACCGGGGAGCTGTTTTTT. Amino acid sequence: CASSKQGWNTGELFF.

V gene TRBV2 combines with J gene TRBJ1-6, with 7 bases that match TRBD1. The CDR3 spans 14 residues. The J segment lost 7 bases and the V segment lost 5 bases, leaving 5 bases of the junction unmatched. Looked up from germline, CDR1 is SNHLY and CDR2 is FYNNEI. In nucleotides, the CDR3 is TGTGCCAGCAGTCAAGGACAGGCCAATTCACCCCTCCACTTT. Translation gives CASSQGQANSPLHF.

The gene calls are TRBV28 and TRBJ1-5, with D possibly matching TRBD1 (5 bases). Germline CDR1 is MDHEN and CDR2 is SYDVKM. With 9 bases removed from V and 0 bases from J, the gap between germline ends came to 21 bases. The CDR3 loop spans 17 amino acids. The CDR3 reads CASRQGGAVYSNQPQHF. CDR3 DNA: TGTGCCAGTAGGCAGGGAGGCGCGGTGTATAGCAATCAGCCCCAGCATTTT.

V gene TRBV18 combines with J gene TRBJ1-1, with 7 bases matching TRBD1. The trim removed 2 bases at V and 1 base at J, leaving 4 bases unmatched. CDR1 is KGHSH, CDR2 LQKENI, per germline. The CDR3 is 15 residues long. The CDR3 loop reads CASSPIRQGNTEAFF. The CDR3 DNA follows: TGTGCCAGCTCACCAATAAGACAGGGGAACACTGAAGCTTTCTTT.

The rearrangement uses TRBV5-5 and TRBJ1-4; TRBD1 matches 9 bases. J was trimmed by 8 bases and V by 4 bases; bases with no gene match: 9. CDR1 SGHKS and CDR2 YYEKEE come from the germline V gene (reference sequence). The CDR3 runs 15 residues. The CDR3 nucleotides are TGTGCCAGCAGCGAACCGGGACAGGGAGGCGAAAAACTGTTTTTT. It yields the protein CASSEPGQGGEKLFF.

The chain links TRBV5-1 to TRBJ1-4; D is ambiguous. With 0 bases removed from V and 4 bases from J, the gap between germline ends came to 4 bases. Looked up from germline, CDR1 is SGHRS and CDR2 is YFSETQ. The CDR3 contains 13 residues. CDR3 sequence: CASSLDSNEKLFF. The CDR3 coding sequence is TGCGCCAGCAGCTTGGACAGTAATGAAAAACTGTTTTTT.

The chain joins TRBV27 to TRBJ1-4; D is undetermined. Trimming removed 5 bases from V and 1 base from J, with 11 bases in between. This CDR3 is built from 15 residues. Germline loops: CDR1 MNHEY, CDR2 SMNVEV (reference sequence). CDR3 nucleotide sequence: TGTGCCAGCAGTCCATACCGGGTAACTAATGAAAAACTGTTTTTT. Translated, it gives CASSPYRVTNEKLFF.

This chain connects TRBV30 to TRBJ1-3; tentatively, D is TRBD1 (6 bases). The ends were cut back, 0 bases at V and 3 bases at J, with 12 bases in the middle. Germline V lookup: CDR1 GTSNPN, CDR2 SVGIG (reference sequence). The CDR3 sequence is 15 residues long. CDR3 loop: CAWSVRGGGGNTIYF. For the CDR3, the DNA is TGTGCCTGGAGTGTACGGGGGGGCGGTGGAAACACCATATATTTT.

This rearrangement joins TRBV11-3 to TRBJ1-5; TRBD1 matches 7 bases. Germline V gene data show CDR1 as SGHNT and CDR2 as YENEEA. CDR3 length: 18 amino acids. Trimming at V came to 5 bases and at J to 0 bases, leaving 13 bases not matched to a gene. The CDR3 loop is CASSNKPGQNYSNQPQHF. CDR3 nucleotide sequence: TGTGCCAGCAGCAATAAACCGGGACAGAATTATAGCAATCAGCCCCAGCATTTT.

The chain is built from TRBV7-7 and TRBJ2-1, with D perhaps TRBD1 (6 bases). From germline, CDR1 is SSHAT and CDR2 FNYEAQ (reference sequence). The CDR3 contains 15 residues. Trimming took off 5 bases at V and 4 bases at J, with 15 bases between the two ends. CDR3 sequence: CASSTGRTVYNEQFF. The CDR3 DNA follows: TGTGCCAGCAGCACCGGTCGGACAGTTTACAATGAGCAGTTCTTC.

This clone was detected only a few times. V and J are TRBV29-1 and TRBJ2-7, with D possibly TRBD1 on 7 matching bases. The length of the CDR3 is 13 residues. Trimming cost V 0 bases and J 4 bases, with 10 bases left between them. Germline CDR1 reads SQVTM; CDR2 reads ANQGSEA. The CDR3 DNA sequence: TGCAGCGTTGAAGATCAGGGGGGATACGAGCAGTACTTC. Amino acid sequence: CSVEDQGGYEQYF.

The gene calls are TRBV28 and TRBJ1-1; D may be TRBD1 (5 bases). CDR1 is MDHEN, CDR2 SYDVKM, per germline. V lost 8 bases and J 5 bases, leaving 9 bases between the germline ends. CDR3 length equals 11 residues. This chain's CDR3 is CASGGWTEAFF. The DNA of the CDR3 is TGTGCCAGCGGGGGGTGGACTGAAGCTTTCTTT.

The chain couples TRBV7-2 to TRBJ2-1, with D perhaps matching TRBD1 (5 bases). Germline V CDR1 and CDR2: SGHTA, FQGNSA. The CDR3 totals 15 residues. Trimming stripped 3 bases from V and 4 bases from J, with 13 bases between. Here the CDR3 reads CASSLLGYRYNEQFF. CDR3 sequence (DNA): TGTGCCAGCAGCTTGTTGGGGTACAGGTACAATGAGCAGTTCTTC.